Listed here are 26 T cell receptor beta chains from one sample, sequenced in a study of immune evolution from preneoplasia to lung adenocarcinoma. This table comes from immunoSEQ multiplex PCR, and its TCRdb copy is limited to in-frame clones, with some not included. The sample lists some 10,000 clones, around 75% occurring once. Sequences were obtained from FFPE minimally invasive lung adenocarcinoma tissue. The origin of the receptors is a donor of 70 years or more with lung adenocarcinoma.

The chain is built from TRBV7-3 and TRBJ2-5; D not certain. The CDR3 is 13 amino acids. Germline V lookup: CDR1 SGHTA, CDR2 FQGTGA. Between the trimmed V and J ends, which lost 3 bases and 5 bases, there was a span of 10 bases. DNA for the CDR3: TGTGCCAGCAGCTTTGGCGATGGGGAGACCCAGTACTTC. Its protein is CASSFGDGETQYF.

The CDR3 sequence is CASSTDTYEQYF. In DNA form, the CDR3 reads TGCGCCAGCAGCACAGACACGTACGAGCAGTACTTC. The chain links TRBV5-1 to TRBJ2-7, with D unresolved. Germline-derived CDR1 and CDR2 are SGHRS and YFSETQ. The V and J ends lost 4 bases and 4 bases respectively, with 9 bases between them. The CDR3 has 12 amino acids.

The chain links TRBV29-1 to TRBJ2-4; TRBD1 matches 9 bases. CDR3 size: 14 residues. CDR1 is SQVTM and CDR2 is ANQGSEA in the germline V gene. With V trimmed by 7 bases and J by 1 base, 5 bases remained unmatched. The CDR3 loop is CSAGQGNAKNIQYF. The CDR3 nucleotides are TGCAGCGCGGGACAGGGTAACGCCAAAAACATTCAGTACTTC.

CDR3 nucleotide sequence: TGTGCCAGCAGTTTATATTTACCCCCGTCCTACGAGCAGTACTTC. This translates into CASSLYLPPSYEQYF. This rearrangement joins TRBV27 to TRBJ2-7, with no clear D. V lost 1 base, J lost 1 base, and 11 bases lay in between. This CDR3 region has 15 residues. Germline V lookup: CDR1 MNHEY, CDR2 SMNVEV (reference sequence).

This clone was counted a single time. This chain joins TRBV30 and TRBJ1-4; 7 nucleotides match TRBD1. CDR1 is GTSNPN and CDR2 is SVGIG in the germline V gene (reference sequence). The CDR3 consists of 13 residues. V shed 7 bases, J shed 8 bases, and the junction held 10 bases outside the gene matches. Written as DNA, the CDR3 is TGTGCCTCAGGGGGACTGCCTGGGGAAAAACTGTTTTTT. The encoded protein is CASGGLPGEKLFF.

The chain couples TRBV19 to TRBJ2-3; 10 bases are shared with TRBD1. V was pared by 5 bases and J by 3 bases, with 8 bases of the junction left unmatched. Germline V CDR1 and CDR2: LNHDA, SQIVND (reference sequence). CDR3 length: 16 residues. Here the CDR3 reads CASSDTGQGGTDTQYF. DNA for the CDR3: TGTGCCAGTAGTGACACAGGACAGGGGGGAACAGATACGCAGTATTTT.

This chain links TRBV6-5 with TRBJ1-5, with D possibly matching TRBD1 (6 bases). The germline gives CDR1 MNHEY, CDR2 SVGAGI. The CDR3 runs to 15 residues. Trimming left V 4 bases short and J 4 bases short, with 14 bases between. CDR3 nucleotides: TGTGCCAGCAGTTTAGGGGGAGGTATTAATCAGCCCCAGCATTTT. This translates into CASSLGGGINQPQHF.

There are a few counts of this clone. This chain uses TRBV7-9 with TRBJ1-4; perhaps TRBD1 as D (5 bases). The germline V gene has CDR1 SEHNR and CDR2 FQNEAQ (reference sequence). V lost 1 base to trimming and J lost 0 bases, with 9 bases between them. The CDR3 is 16 residues long. The DNA of the CDR3 is TGTGCCAGCAGCTTAGGCGACAGAGCAACTAATGAAAAACTGTTTTTT. Protein: CASSLGDRATNEKLFF.

The chain links TRBV30 to TRBJ2-2, with 7 bases lining up with TRBD2. The V gene's germline CDR1 is GTSNPN and CDR2 SVGIG (reference sequence). Germline trimming cut 2 bases from V and 9 bases from J; bases unmatched to any gene: 18. CDR3 length: 17 amino acids. CDR3 protein: CAWSRPEGGPSPRELFF. In DNA, the CDR3 is TGTGCCTGGAGTAGGCCAGAGGGAGGGCCGAGTCCCCGGGAGCTGTTTTTT.

The chain combines TRBV5-1 with TRBJ2-7, with 7 bases matching TRBD1. J lost 0 bases, V lost 2 bases, and 2 bases had no gene match. CDR1 and CDR2 (germline): SGHRS, YFSETQ. This CDR3 is 14 amino acids long. CDR3 bases: TGCGCCAGCAGCTTACAGGGGTCCTCCTACGAGCAGTACTTC. This encodes CASSLQGSSYEQYF.

The chain couples TRBV6-1 to TRBJ1-5, with D perhaps matching TRBD1 (5 bases). V lost 4 bases and J 0 bases, leaving 10 bases between the germline ends. The CDR3 consists of 15 residues. Germline V gives CDR1 MNHNS, CDR2 SASEGT. The CDR3 region is CASSGGGASNQPQHF. The DNA of the CDR3 is TGTGCCAGCAGTGGAGGAGGGGCTAGCAATCAGCCCCAGCATTTT.

V usage is TRBV6-1 and J usage is TRBJ2-7; D might be TRBD1 (5 bases). The V end lost 4 bases, the J end lost 0 bases, and 10 bases lay between the germline ends. The CDR3 is 14 amino acids. The germline V gene has CDR1 MNHNS and CDR2 SASEGT. The CDR3 sequence: CASSVNRNSYEQYF. CDR3 DNA sequence: TGTGCCAGCAGTGTAAACAGGAACTCCTACGAGCAGTACTTC.

This clone was seen a handful of times. V is TRBV4-2 and J is TRBJ1-1, with D uncertain. Germline V gene data show CDR1 as LGHNA and CDR2 as YNFKEQ. CDR3 length: 15 residues. V shed 2 bases and J shed 5 bases, with 15 bases lying between them. CDR3 protein: CASSQRWAARTEAFF. The CDR3 DNA follows: TGTGCCAGCAGCCAAAGATGGGCAGCGAGGACTGAAGCTTTCTTT.

This chain uses TRBV7-3 with TRBJ2-3, with 8 bases lining up with TRBD1. Germline CDR1 reads SGHTA; CDR2 reads FQGTGA. The ends lost 6 bases at V and 0 bases at J; junction bases unmatched: 8. The CDR3 has 16 residues. The CDR3 protein is CASRTRQGWSTDTQYF. The CDR3 region has the DNA TGTGCCAGCAGGACTCGACAGGGGTGGAGCACAGATACGCAGTATTTT.

This clone was seen a single time. This chain uses TRBV4-2 with TRBJ2-6; D might be TRBD1 (5 bases). Trimming pared 5 bases from V and 4 bases from J, leaving 15 bases between. Germline values: CDR1 LGHNA, CDR2 YNFKEQ. This CDR3 spans 16 amino acids. The CDR3 sequence is CASSESQGSGANVLTF. The CDR3 region has the DNA TGTGCCAGCAGCGAATCTCAGGGATCCGGGGCCAACGTCCTGACTTTC.

The rearrangement links TRBV27 to TRBJ1-2; D possibly corresponds to TRBD1 (5 bases). CDR1 is MNHEY, CDR2 SMNVEV, per germline (reference sequence). This CDR3 is 18 amino acids long. The V and J ends lost 6 bases and 7 bases respectively, with 30 bases between them. The CDR3, as DNA: TGTGCCAGCAGCTTAACCCACAAGTCCGGCCCGGGGGGTGGTGGCTACACCTTC. Amino acid sequence: CASSLTHKSGPGGGGYTF.

The gene calls are TRBV6-1 and TRBJ2-1; possibly TRBD1 for D (6 bases). Germline V gene data show CDR1 as MNHNS and CDR2 as SASEGT. The CDR3 is 13 residues long. Trimming took 6 bases from V and 6 from J, leaving 12 bases between them. CDR3 loop: CASRVTGSNEQFF. Written as DNA, the CDR3 is TGTGCCAGCAGAGTAACAGGGTCCAATGAGCAGTTCTTC.

The chain is built from TRBV4-2 and TRBJ2-7; D is perhaps TRBD2 (6 bases). V was pared by 8 bases and J by 0 bases, with 14 bases between. The CDR3 loop spans 14 amino acids. Per germline, CDR1 LGHNA and CDR2 YNFKEQ. The CDR3, as DNA: TGTGCCAGCGCCGTGGGCGGGGACTCCTACGAGCAGTACTTC. Amino acids: CASAVGGDSYEQYF.

The genes are TRBV5-4 and TRBJ1-1; no clear D. Germline V gene sequence: CDR1 SGHNT, CDR2 YYREEE (reference sequence). This CDR3 region has 13 residues. Deletions cut 4 bases from V and 1 base from J, with 8 bases between. DNA of the CDR3: TGTGCCAGCAGCCAAACAGAGAACACTGAAGCTTTCTTT. Translation gives CASSQTENTEAFF. The entire variable domain, with the rest obtained from reference TRBV5-4 and TRBJ1-1, is as follows: ETGVTQSPTHLIKTRGQQVTLRCSSQSGHNTVSWYQQALGQGPQFIFQYYREEENGRGNFPPRFSGLQFPNYSSELNVNALELDDSALYLCASSQTENTEAFFGQGTRLTVV.

This clone was observed once. The J gene is TRBJ2-1, the V gene TRBV13, with TRBD1 matching over 7 bases. Germline loops: CDR1 PRHDT, CDR2 FYEKMQ (reference sequence). V lost 2 bases, J lost 3 bases, and 7 bases stayed unmatched. CDR3 length: 16 residues. The CDR3 protein is CASSLIGTVVYNEQFF. The DNA of the CDR3 is TGTGCCAGCAGCTTAATCGGGACAGTCGTCTACAATGAGCAGTTCTTC. Variable domain in full (rest from reference TRBV13 and TRBJ2-1): AAGVIQSPRHLIKEKRETATLKCYPIPRHDTVYWYQQGPGQDPQFLISFYEKMQSDKGSIPDRFSAQQFSDYHSELNMSSLELGDSALYFCASSLIGTVVYNEQFFGPGTRLTVL.

The chain joins TRBV2 to TRBJ2-1; D gene ambiguous. Germline CDR1 and CDR2: SNHLY and FYNNEI. The CDR3 length is 15 residues. Between the trimmed V and J ends, which lost 7 bases and 1 base, there was a span of 14 bases. The CDR3 region is CASTPDGLSYNEQFF. The CDR3 bases are TGTGCCAGCACCCCGGACGGCTTGTCCTACAATGAGCAGTTCTTC.

The CDR3 here is CASRPYHPSGRGETQYF. CDR3 DNA sequence: TGTGCCAGCAGGCCCTACCATCCTAGCGGGAGAGGGGAGACCCAGTACTTC. The genes are TRBV28 and TRBJ2-5; 10 bases are a match to TRBD2. Losses at the gene ends were 6 bases for V and 5 bases for J; bases not matched to a gene: 15. Germline V gene lookup returns CDR1 MDHEN and CDR2 SYDVKM. This CDR3 is built from 17 residues.

V usage is TRBV2 and J usage is TRBJ2-3; 8 nucleotides agree with TRBD1. The ends lost 6 bases at V and 6 bases at J; junction bases unmatched: 8. The CDR3 sequence is 14 residues long. Germline V gene lookup returns CDR1 SNHLY and CDR2 FYNNEI. Here the CDR3 DNA reads TGTGCCAGCAGCCTCGGACAGGGAGCGGATACGCAGTATTTT. Its protein product is CASSLGQGADTQYF. The whole variable domain, remainder taken from reference TRBV2 and TRBJ2-3, is EPEVTQTPSHQVTQMGQEVILRCVPISNHLYFYWYRQILGQKVEFLVSFYNNEISEKSEIFDDQFSVERPDGSNFTLKIRSTKLEDSAMYFCASSLGQGADTQYFGPGTRLTVL.

The chain has TRBV27 and TRBJ2-7; D perhaps matches TRBD1 (6 bases). Germline V gene sequence: CDR1 MNHEY, CDR2 SMNVEV (reference sequence). This CDR3 is built from 17 residues. V gave up 6 bases and J gave up 0 bases, with 21 bases separating them. In DNA form, the CDR3 reads TGTGCCAGCAGAAAAATACCCCCCAGGGGATTCTCCTACGAGCAGTACTTC. It encodes CASRKIPPRGFSYEQYF.

The rearrangement joins TRBV5-8 to TRBJ2-2, with TRBD2 matching 11 bases. J gave up 6 bases and V 5 bases, and 9 bases lay outside the gene matches. The CDR3 consists of 16 residues. CDR1 and CDR2 from the germline V gene are SGHTS and YDEGEE. CDR3 DNA sequence: TGTGCCAGCAGGCAGACTAGCGGGATTTTCTCCGGGGAGCTGTTTTTT. It yields the protein CASRQTSGIFSGELFF.

V gene TRBV6-1 combines with J gene TRBJ1-5, with D possibly TRBD1 on 6 matching bases. V was cut by 8 bases and J by 2 bases, with 13 bases left in between. CDR1 and CDR2 from the germline V gene are MNHNS and SASEGT. There are 14 residues in the CDR3. CDR3 sequence: CASVAGDGNQPQHF. The CDR3 nucleotides read TGTGCCAGCGTAGCAGGGGACGGCAATCAGCCCCAGCATTTT.